The 20 T cell receptor beta chains below all came from one sample that was sequenced in a study of CD8+ T cells in alopecia areata (dated by TCRdb to 2016 to 2019). The time point label on this specimen signifies: about 4 weeks on oral tofacitinib. Reading the label with the study, this specimen's treatment or condition is: oral pan-JAK inhibitor, 5-10 mg twice daily. The library was generated by the immunoSEQ multiplex PCR assay. For TCR sequencing, RNA was extracted from every sample and reverse transcribed into cDNA to serve as template. Here the immuneACCESS table is served through TCRdb, limited to in-frame sequences with V and J called. Missing clones are a known gap in these copies; in checked studies unresolved V genes cover under half, and the rest lacks a known reason. This sample holds over 150,000 clones; approximately 60% were observed only once. The ten most abundant clones make up roughly 3.3% of the sample.

Sample: CD4+ T cells sorted from blood, taken at week 4, from a patient treated with tofacitinib. The source is a human donor with alopecia areata.

The count of this clone is one. The rearrangement links TRBV7-2 to TRBJ2-3; TRBD1 might be the D (6 bases). The CDR3 runs 13 residues. Deletions cut 5 bases from V and 5 bases from J, with 11 bases between. Germline-derived CDR1 and CDR2 are SGHTA and FQGNSA. The CDR3 region has the DNA TGTGCCAGCAGCCGAGCCAGGGGAGATACGCAGTATTTT. Translation gives CASSRARGDTQYF.

The V call is TRBV6-6, the J call TRBJ1-3, with 9 bases matching TRBD1. This CDR3 has 16 amino acids. Germline values: CDR1 MNHNY, CDR2 SVGAGI (reference sequence). V was clipped by 6 bases and J by 4 bases; unmatched bases: 10. The CDR3 nucleotides are TGTGCCAGCAGCCTCGTACAGGGGGCGCGCGGAAACACCATATATTTT. Its translation is CASSLVQGARGNTIYF.

The chain carries TRBV4-2 and TRBJ2-1; D tentatively fits TRBD1 or TRBD2 (5 bases each). The CDR3 runs 15 residues. V lost 0 bases and J lost 7, with 13 bases in between. Germline V gene data show CDR1 as LGHNA and CDR2 as YNFKEQ. In DNA, the CDR3 is TGTGCCAGCAGCCAAGACTCCGGGACCCTGAATGAGCAGTTCTTC. Translated: CASSQDSGTLNEQFF.

The chain links TRBV29-1 to TRBJ2-1; possibly TRBD1 for D (6 bases). This CDR3 is 12 amino acids long. V lost 7 bases and J lost 2, with 9 bases in between. Germline V gene data show CDR1 as SQVTM and CDR2 as ANQGSEA. CDR3 sequence (DNA): TGCAGCGCTGACAGGACCTACAATGAGCAGTTCTTC. Translating it yields CSADRTYNEQFF.

The chain employs TRBV7-2 and TRBJ2-4; TRBD2 is a possible D gene (6 bases). CDR3 length: 16 residues. V dropped 2 bases and J dropped 7 bases, with 18 bases sitting between them. Germline lookup yields CDR1 SGHTA and CDR2 FQGNSA. The CDR3 DNA reads TGTGCCAGCAGCTTAATGAGGGAGGTGCAGCGGAACATTCAGTACTTC. Translation gives CASSLMREVQRNIQYF.

The chain couples TRBV5-5 to TRBJ2-1, with D hard to call. V was shortened by 0 bases and J by 9 bases, with 13 bases between the two germline ends. Per the germline V gene, CDR1 is SGHKS and CDR2 is YYEKEE (reference sequence). This CDR3 contains 14 residues. The CDR3 DNA follows: TGTGCCAGCAGCTTGGACGTGGTACGCGGTGAGCAGTTCTTC. Translation gives CASSLDVVRGEQFF.

The chain combines TRBV25-1 with TRBJ2-4; D tentatively reads TRBD1 or TRBD2 (7 bases each). V lost 1 base and J 7 bases, leaving 14 bases between the germline ends. Germline CDR1 MGHDK, CDR2 SYGVNS. The CDR3 extends over 15 amino acids. CDR3 in amino acids: CASSEFRGGLNIQYF. As DNA, the CDR3 is TGTGCCAGCAGTGAATTCAGGGGGGGTCTTAACATTCAGTACTTC.

The chain joins TRBV18 to TRBJ1-3; D possibly corresponds to TRBD1 (5 bases). The V gene lost 3 bases and the J gene lost 4 bases, with 16 bases spanning the gap. The germline V gene encodes CDR1 KGHSH and CDR2 LQKENI. The CDR3 covers 16 residues. In DNA, the CDR3 is TGTGCCAGCTCACCGGTAAACACGGGGCAAGGAAACACCATATATTTT. This translates into CASSPVNTGQGNTIYF.

This chain connects TRBV18 to TRBJ2-3; D might be TRBD2 (7 bases). Germline values: CDR1 KGHSH, CDR2 LQKENI. V was pared by 3 bases and J by 3 bases, with 10 bases between. CDR3 size: 14 residues. The CDR3 loop is CASSPGGATDTQYF. The CDR3 nucleotides read TGTGCCAGCTCACCGGGGGGGGCGACAGATACGCAGTATTTT.

The V gene is TRBV5-4, the J gene TRBJ2-5; TRBD2 matches 11 bases. This CDR3 has 15 amino acids. The germline CDR1 and CDR2 sequences are SGHNT and YYREEE (reference sequence). Trimming at V came to 3 bases and at J to 5 bases, leaving 6 bases not matched to a gene. The CDR3 nucleotides read TGTGCCAGCAGCTATAGCGGGGGGGCCGGGGAGACCCAGTACTTC. Amino acids: CASSYSGGAGETQYF.

The CDR3 DNA sequence: TGCGCCAGCAGCCCCCGGGACAGGACGACCTACGAGCAGTACTTC. It codes for CASSPRDRTTYEQYF. The chain carries TRBV5-1 and TRBJ2-7; 8 bases fit TRBD1. This CDR3 is 15 amino acids long. The germline CDR1 and CDR2 sequences are SGHRS and YFSETQ. V lost 4 bases, J lost 2 bases, and 8 bases stayed unmatched.

The chain employs TRBV11-2 and TRBJ2-7; weak D call: TRBD2 (5 bases). V lost 8 bases, J lost 9 bases, and 20 bases lay in between. The V gene's germline CDR1 is SGHAT and CDR2 FQNNGV. The CDR3 runs to 13 residues. This CDR3 is CASAKSVNGRQYF. CDR3 sequence (DNA): TGTGCCAGCGCCAAGTCAGTGAATGGGAGGCAGTACTTC.

The V call is TRBV2, the J call TRBJ2-5; perhaps TRBD2 as D (5 bases). The CDR3 covers 15 residues. The V gene lost 0 bases and the J gene lost 2 bases, with 10 bases spanning the gap. The V gene's germline CDR1 is SNHLY and CDR2 FYNNEI. Here the CDR3 reads CASSEAPRGQETQYF. CDR3 in DNA: TGTGCCAGCAGTGAAGCGCCTCGGGGACAAGAGACCCAGTACTTC.

The chain employs TRBV29-1 and TRBJ1-2; 11 nucleotides agree with TRBD1. Germline values: CDR1 SQVTM, CDR2 ANQGSEA. Trimming took 6 bases from V and 6 from J; bases not matched to a gene: 6. The CDR3 contains 13 residues. DNA for the CDR3: TGCAGCGTCTTGGACAGGGGGCGGGATGGCTACACCTTC. Translated: CSVLDRGRDGYTF.

The chain joins TRBV30 to TRBJ2-1; maybe TRBD2 (5 bases). The CDR3 contains 12 residues. The germline V gene encodes CDR1 GTSNPN and CDR2 SVGIG (reference sequence). V dropped 0 bases and J dropped 9 bases, with 9 bases sitting between them. CDR3 in DNA: TGTGCCTGGAGTGTACGCGGAGGTGAGCAGTTCTTC. Its protein product is CAWSVRGGEQFF.

This clone was counted a few times. The rearrangement uses TRBV5-4 and TRBJ2-4; no clear D. With 3 bases removed from V and 10 bases from J, the gap between germline ends came to 20 bases. The CDR3 is made up of 15 amino acids. Germline-derived CDR1 and CDR2 are SGHNT and YYREEE (reference sequence). The CDR3 loop reads CASSYEDSGWGIQYF. The CDR3 DNA reads TGTGCCAGCAGCTACGAGGATTCGGGTTGGGGTATTCAGTACTTC. Combining the CDR3 with reference TRBV5-4 and TRBJ2-4 gives the whole variable domain ETGVTQSPTHLIKTRGQQVTLRCSSQSGHNTVSWYQQALGQGPQFIFQYYREEENGRGNFPPRFSGLQFPNYSSELNVNALELDDSALYLCASSYEDSGWGIQYFGAGTRLSVL.

The chain combines TRBV6-5 with TRBJ1-2; TRBD1 might be the D (5 bases). V lost 5 bases and J 4 bases, leaving 14 bases between the germline ends. The germline gives CDR1 MNHEY, CDR2 SVGAGI. The CDR3 extends over 14 amino acids. The CDR3 reads CASSKASGIYGYTF. CDR3 DNA: TGTGCCAGCAGTAAGGCATCAGGGATCTATGGCTACACCTTC.

The chain joins TRBV29-1 to TRBJ1-2; D is uncertain. V lost 4 bases to trimming and J lost 4 bases, with 10 bases between them. CDR1 and CDR2 (germline): SQVTM, ANQGSEA. This CDR3 has 12 amino acids. The CDR3 coding sequence is TGCAGCGTTGTGGTAGGGTTCTATGGCTACACCTTC. The encoded protein is CSVVVGFYGYTF.

The chain couples TRBV2 to TRBJ2-5; 14 bases fit TRBD2. V shed 6 bases, J shed 1 base, and the junction held 7 bases outside the gene matches. This CDR3 contains 17 residues. From germline, CDR1 is SNHLY and CDR2 FYNNEI. The CDR3 DNA reads TGTGCCAGCAGGGCCGGGACTAGCGGGGGCGGCCAAGAGACCCAGTACTTC. This encodes CASRAGTSGGGQETQYF. The entire variable domain, with the rest obtained from reference TRBV2 and TRBJ2-5, is as follows: EPEVTQTPSHQVTQMGQEVILRCVPISNHLYFYWYRQILGQKVEFLVSFYNNEISEKSEIFDDQFSVERPDGSNFTLKIRSTKLEDSAMYFCASRAGTSGGGQETQYFGPGTRLLVL.

This sequence joins TRBV29-1 and TRBJ2-5, with no clear D. The germline V and J ends were trimmed by 7 bases and 5 bases, with 14 bases remaining between them. Germline lookup yields CDR1 SQVTM and CDR2 ANQGSEA. This CDR3 is 12 amino acids long. The DNA for the CDR3 is TGCAGCGGGCTGAGGCCCCCCGAGACCCAGTACTTC. Translated, it gives CSGLRPPETQYF.